This TCR beta chain stems from a study of blood T cell repertoires in COVID-19. Study details: Sources were T cells, B-cell-depleted T cells, or PBMCs; the material itself was cDNA or gDNA.

The data were produced by immunoSEQ multiplex PCR, yet TCRdb's version contains in-frame clones alone and is incomplete. The sample records a few hundred thousand clones, 80% to 90% being singletons. The V end was cut by 6 bases, the J end by 3 bases, with 18 bases between. CDR1 and CDR2 from the germline V gene are SNHLY and FYNNEI. CDR3 length equals 15 residues. Recruits, aged about 18 to 100 years, lived in some 25 US areas. This clonotype was sampled from a woman younger than 45 who had been exposed to COVID-19. The sample taken for sequencing was PBMCs or T cells enriched from blood (not recorded which). The V and J genes are TRBV2 and TRBJ2-7, with D possibly matching TRBD1 (6 bases). The CDR3 coding sequence is TGTGCCAGCAGCCCCGGGGCAGGGGTTGGCTACGAGCAGTACTTC. Residues: CASSPGAGVGYEQYF.